The rows below give T cell receptor beta chains drawn from one sample of a study of identifying expanded T cells in peripheral blood. Method: immunoSEQ multiplex PCR; TCRdb's copy keeps in-frame clones and lacks some. This table has over 85,000 clones, around 89% appearing once. Input material: blood. The receptors were gathered from a person aged 18 to 75 in good health. The CDR3 runs from the conserved cysteine through the conserved F or W. A D gene is named only where the DNA matches it firmly. Expanded clones are given a class, and other clones once, few, many or no size at all.

D	size	J	V	DNA	CDR3
NA	NA	TRBJ2-7	TRBV7-9	TGTGCCAGCAGCTTAGATGGAGGGGACTACGAGCAGTACTTC	CASSLDGGDYEQYF
NA	NA	TRBJ1-2	TRBV21-1	TGTGCCAGCACCTTTTGGGGGGAGGACTATGGCTACACCTTC	CASTFWGEDYGYTF
NA	once	TRBJ1-1	TRBV9	TGTGCCAGCAGCGAGGACGGGGGGGCGCAGAACACTGAAGCTTTCTTT	CASSEDGGAQNTEAFF
NA	NA	TRBJ2-3	TRBV6-5	TGTGCCAGCACCGGCGCGGGACCGACGGGAGATACGCAGTATTTT	CASTGAGPTGDTQYF
NA	NA	TRBJ2-7	TRBV10-3	TGTGCCATCGGGGGGGCAGGCGGTCCCTACGAGCAGTACTTC	CAIGGAGGPYEQYF
NA	NA	TRBJ1-5	TRBV5-6	TGTGCCAGCAGCTTGAGGGATCAGCCCCAGCATTTT	CASSLRDQPQHF
TRBD1	NA	TRBJ2-1	TRBV4-3	TGCGCCAGCAGCCAAGCTCGGACAGGGGTAGGTGAGCAGTTCTTC	CASSQARTGVGEQFF
NA	NA	TRBJ2-1	TRBV7-3	TGTGCCAGCAGCTTAACTGGGGATGAGCAGTTCTTC	CASSLTGDEQFF
TRBD2	NA	TRBJ2-7	TRBV25-1	TGTGCCAGCAGATCTTGGGGGGAGGGCCGGTACGAGCAGTACTTC	CASRSWGEGRYEQYF
TRBD1	NA	TRBJ1-3	TRBV18	TGTGCCAGCTCACCGCAGGGACAGGCGGCGGGAAACACCATATATTTT	CASSPQGQAAGNTIYF
NA	NA	TRBJ2-7	TRBV21-1	TGTGCCAGCAGCAAGCGACATAGACTCTACGAGCAGTACTTC	CASSKRHRLYEQYF
TRBD1	once	TRBJ2-6	TRBV27	TGTGCCACGAGGGGGCTCGGGGCCAACGTCCTGACTTTC	CATRGLGANVLTF
NA	NA	TRBJ2-6	TRBV29-1	TGCAGCGTACAAAGCTCTGGGGCCAACGTCCTGACTTTC	CSVQSSGANVLTF
TRBD2	NA	TRBJ2-1	TRBV18	TGTGCCAGCTCACCCACTAGCGCAAGTGTCAATGAGCAGTTCTTC	CASSPTSASVNEQFF
NA	NA	TRBJ1-4	TRBV5-1	TGCGCCAGCAGCTGGGGAACACGGGAAAAACTGTTTTTT	CASSWGTREKLFF
NA	NA	TRBJ1-1	TRBV7-9	TGTGCCAGCAGCTTATTGGGAACTGAAGCTTTCTTT	CASSLLGTEAFF
NA	NA	TRBJ1-6	TRBV5-6	TGTGCCAGCAGCTCTAGGAATTCACCCCTCCACTTT	CASSSRNSPLHF
TRBD1	NA	TRBJ1-1	TRBV30	TGTGCCTGGAGTGGGGACAGGCTGAGGGGCACTGAAGCTTTCTTT	CAWSGDRLRGTEAFF